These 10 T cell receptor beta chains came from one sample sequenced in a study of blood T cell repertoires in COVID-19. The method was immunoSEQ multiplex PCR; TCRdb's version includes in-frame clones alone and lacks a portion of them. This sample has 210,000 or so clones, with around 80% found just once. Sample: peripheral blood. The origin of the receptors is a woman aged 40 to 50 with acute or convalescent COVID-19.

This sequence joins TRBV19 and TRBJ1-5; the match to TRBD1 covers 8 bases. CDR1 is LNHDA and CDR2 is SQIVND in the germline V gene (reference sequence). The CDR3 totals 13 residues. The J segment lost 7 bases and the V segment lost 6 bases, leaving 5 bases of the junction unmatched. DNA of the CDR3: TGTGCCAGTAGCAGGGGGCCGGGGCAGCCCCAGCATTTT. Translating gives CASSRGPGQPQHF.

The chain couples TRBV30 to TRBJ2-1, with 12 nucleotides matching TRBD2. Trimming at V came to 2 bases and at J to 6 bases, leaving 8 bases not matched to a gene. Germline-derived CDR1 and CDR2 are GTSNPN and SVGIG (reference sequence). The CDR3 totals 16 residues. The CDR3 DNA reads TGTGCCTGGAGTCGCGGACTAGCGGGAATAGGCAATGAGCAGTTCTTC. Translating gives CAWSRGLAGIGNEQFF.

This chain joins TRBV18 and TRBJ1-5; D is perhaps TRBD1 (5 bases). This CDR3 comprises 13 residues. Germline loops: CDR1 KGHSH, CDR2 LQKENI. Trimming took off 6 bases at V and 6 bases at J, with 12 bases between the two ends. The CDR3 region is CASSPGGVQPQHF. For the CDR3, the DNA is TGTGCCAGCTCGCCGGGAGGGGTTCAGCCCCAGCATTTT. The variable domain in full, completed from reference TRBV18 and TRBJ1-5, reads NAGVMQNPRHLVRRRGQEARLRCSPMKGHSHVYWYRQLPEEGLKFMVYLQKENIIDESGMPKERFSAEFPKEGPSILRIQQVVRGDSAAYFCASSPGGVQPQHFGDGTRLSIL.

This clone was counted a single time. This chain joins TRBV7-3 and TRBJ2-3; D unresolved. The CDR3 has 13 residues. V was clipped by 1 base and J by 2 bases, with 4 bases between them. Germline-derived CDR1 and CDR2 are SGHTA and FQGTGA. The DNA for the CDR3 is TGTGCCAGCAGCTTAAGGCTCACAGATACGCAGTATTTT. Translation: CASSLRLTDTQYF.

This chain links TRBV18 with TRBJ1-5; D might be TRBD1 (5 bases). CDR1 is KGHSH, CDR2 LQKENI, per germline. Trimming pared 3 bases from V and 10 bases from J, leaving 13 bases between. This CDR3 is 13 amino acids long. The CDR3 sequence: CASSPSQGLPQHF. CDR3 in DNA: TGTGCCAGCTCACCGTCCCAGGGCTTACCCCAGCATTTT.

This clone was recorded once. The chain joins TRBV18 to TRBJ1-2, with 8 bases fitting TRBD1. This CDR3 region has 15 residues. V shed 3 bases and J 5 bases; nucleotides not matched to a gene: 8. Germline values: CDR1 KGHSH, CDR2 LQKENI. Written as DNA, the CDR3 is TGTGCCAGCTCACCCGGACAGGGTGGCGGATATGGCTACACCTTC. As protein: CASSPGQGGGYGYTF. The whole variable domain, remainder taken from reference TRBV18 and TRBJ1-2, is NAGVMQNPRHLVRRRGQEARLRCSPMKGHSHVYWYRQLPEEGLKFMVYLQKENIIDESGMPKERFSAEFPKEGPSILRIQQVVRGDSAAYFCASSPGQGGGYGYTFGSGTRLTVV.

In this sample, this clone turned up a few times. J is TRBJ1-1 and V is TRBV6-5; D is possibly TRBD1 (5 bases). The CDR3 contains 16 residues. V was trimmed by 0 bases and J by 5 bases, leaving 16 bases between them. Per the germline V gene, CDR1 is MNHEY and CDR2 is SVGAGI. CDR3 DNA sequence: TGTGCCAGCAGTTACTCGACAGCCATTAAGGGAACTGAAGCTTTCTTT. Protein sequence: CASSYSTAIKGTEAFF.

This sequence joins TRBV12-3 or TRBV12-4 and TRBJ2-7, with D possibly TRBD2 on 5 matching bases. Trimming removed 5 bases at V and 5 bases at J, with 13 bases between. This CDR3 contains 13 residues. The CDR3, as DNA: TGTGCCAGCAGTAAGCCTTCGAGGGACGAGCAGTACTTC. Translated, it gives CASSKPSRDEQYF.

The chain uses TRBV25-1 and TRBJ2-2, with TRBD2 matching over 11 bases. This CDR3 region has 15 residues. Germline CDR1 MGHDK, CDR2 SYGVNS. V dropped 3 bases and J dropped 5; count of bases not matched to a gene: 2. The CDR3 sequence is CASSESSGGTGELFF. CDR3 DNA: TGTGCCAGCAGTGAGTCTAGCGGGGGGACCGGGGAGCTGTTTTTT.

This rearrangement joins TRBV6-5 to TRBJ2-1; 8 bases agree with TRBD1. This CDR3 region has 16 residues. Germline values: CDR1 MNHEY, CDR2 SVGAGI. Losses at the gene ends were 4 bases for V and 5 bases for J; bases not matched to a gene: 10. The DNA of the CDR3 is TGTGCCAGCAGTTTTCAGGGGGCTTTTTCCCACAATGAGCAGTTCTTC. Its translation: CASSFQGAFSHNEQFF.